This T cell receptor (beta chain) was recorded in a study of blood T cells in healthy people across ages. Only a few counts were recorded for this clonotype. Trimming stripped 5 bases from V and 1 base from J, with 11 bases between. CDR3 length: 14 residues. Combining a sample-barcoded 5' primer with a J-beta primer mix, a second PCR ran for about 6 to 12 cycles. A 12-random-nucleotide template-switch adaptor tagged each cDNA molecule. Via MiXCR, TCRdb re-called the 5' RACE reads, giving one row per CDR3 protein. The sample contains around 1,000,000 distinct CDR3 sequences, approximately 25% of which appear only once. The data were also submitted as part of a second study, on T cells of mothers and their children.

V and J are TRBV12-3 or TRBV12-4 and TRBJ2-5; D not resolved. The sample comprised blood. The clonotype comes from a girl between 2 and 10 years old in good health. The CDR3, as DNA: TGTGCCAGCAGTCCCCCGGTGGCCCAAGAGACCCAGTACTTC. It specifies CASSPPVAQETQYF.